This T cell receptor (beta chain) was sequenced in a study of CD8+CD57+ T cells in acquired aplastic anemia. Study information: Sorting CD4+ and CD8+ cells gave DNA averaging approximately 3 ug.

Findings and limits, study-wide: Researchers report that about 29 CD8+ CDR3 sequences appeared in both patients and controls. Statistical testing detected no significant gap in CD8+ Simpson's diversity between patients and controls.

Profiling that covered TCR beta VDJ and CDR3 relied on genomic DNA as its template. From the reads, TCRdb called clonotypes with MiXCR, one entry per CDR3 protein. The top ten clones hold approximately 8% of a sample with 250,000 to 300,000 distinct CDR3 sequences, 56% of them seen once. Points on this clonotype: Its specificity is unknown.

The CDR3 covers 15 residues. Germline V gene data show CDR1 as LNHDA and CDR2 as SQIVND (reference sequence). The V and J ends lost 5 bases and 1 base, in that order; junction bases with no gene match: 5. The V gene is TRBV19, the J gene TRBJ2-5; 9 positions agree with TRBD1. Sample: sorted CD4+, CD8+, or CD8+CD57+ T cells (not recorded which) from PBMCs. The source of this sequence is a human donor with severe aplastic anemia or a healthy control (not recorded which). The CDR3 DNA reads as TGTGCCAGTAGTGGACAGGGGTCGCCCCAAGAGACCCAGTACTTC. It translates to CASSGQGSPQETQYF. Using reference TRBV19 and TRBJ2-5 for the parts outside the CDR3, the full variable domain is DGGITQSPKYLFRKEGQNVTLSCEQNLNHDAMYWYRQDPGQGLRLIYYSQIVNDFQKGDIAEGYSVSREKKESFPLTVTSAQKNPTAFYLCASSGQGSPQETQYFGPGTRLLVL.